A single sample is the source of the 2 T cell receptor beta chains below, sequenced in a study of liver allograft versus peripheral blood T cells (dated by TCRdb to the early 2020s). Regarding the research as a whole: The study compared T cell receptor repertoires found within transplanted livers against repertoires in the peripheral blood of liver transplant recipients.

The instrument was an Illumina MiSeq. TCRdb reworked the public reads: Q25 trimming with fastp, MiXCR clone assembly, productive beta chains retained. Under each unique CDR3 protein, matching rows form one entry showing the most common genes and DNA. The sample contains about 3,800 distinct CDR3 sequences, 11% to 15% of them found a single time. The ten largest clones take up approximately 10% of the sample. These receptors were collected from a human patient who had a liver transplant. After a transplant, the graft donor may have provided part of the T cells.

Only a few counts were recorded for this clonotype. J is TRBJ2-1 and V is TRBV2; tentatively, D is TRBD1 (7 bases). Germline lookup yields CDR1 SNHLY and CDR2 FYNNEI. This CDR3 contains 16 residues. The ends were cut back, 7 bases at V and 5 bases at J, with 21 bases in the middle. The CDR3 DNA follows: TGTGCCAGCAAATGGGGGGCAGGGGGTCCCGACAATGAGCAGTTCTTC. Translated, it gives CASKWGAGGPDNEQFF. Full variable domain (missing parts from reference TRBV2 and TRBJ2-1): EPEVTQTPSHQVTQMGQEVILRCVPISNHLYFYWYRQILGQKVEFLVSFYNNEISEKSEIFDDQFSVERPDGSNFTLKIRSTKLEDSAMYFCASKWGAGGPDNEQFFGPGTRLTVL.

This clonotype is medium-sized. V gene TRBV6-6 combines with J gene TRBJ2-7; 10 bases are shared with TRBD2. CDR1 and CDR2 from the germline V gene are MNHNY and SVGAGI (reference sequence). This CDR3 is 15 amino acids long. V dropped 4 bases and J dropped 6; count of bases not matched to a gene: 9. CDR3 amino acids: CASSSSGSSSLEQYF. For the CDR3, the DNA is TGTGCCAGCAGTTCTAGCGGGAGCTCATCTCTCGAGCAGTACTTC.